A single sample is the source of the 29 T cell receptor beta chains below, sequenced in a study of T-cell memory formation after mild COVID-19. TCRdb re-called the 5' RACE reads with MiXCR, one entry per CDR3 protein. The sample contains some 350,000 distinct CDR3 sequences, approximately 12% of which appear only once. Sample: PBMCs or a T cell subset sorted from them (not recorded which). Every receptor here comes from a man in his late teens or twenties who had mild COVID-19 (a few samples of this study predate the infection). Cell type and time point are not known.

The chain uses TRBV5-8 and TRBJ1-2; TRBD1 agrees at 8 bases. The CDR3 contains 13 residues. The germline CDR1 and CDR2 sequences are SGHTS and YDEGEE. Trimming at V came to 3 bases and at J to 8 bases, leaving 6 bases not matched to a gene. CDR3 sequence (DNA): TGTGCCAGCAGCTATACCGGGACAGGAGGCTACACCTTC. Its translation: CASSYTGTGGYTF.

This clonotype was counted between two and nine times. The V call is TRBV3-1, the J call TRBJ2-7; D possibly corresponds to TRBD2 (5 bases). The CDR3 extends over 13 amino acids. Germline values: CDR1 LGHDT, CDR2 YNNKEL (reference sequence). V dropped 7 bases and J dropped 7 bases, with 17 bases sitting between them. This CDR3 is CASIPWEPREQYV. CDR3 in DNA: TGTGCCAGCATCCCCTGGGAGCCCCGTGAGCAGTACGTC.

This clonotype was recorded a few times. The rearrangement joins TRBV9 to TRBJ2-5; 8 nucleotides align to TRBD1. Germline CDR1 and CDR2: SGDLS and YYNGEE. This CDR3 has 14 amino acids. J was trimmed by 3 bases and V by 4 bases; bases with no gene match: 5. The DNA for the CDR3 is TGTGCCAGCAGCCCTCGGGACAGGAAAGAGACCCAGTACTTC. This gives the protein CASSPRDRKETQYF.

The V call is TRBV4-1, the J call TRBJ2-7; D is unclear. The V gene's germline CDR1 is MGHRA and CDR2 YSYEKL. The CDR3 loop spans 13 amino acids. The germline V and J ends were trimmed by 2 bases and 2 bases, with 7 bases remaining between them. The CDR3 is CASSQPDTYEQYF. The CDR3 DNA follows: TGCGCCAGCAGCCAACCAGACACCTACGAGCAGTACTTC.

The genes are TRBV9 and TRBJ2-3, with 11 bases matching TRBD2. This CDR3 region has 15 residues. Germline trimming cut 1 base from V and 5 bases from J; bases unmatched to any gene: 3. Germline CDR1 is SGDLS and CDR2 is YYNGEE. For the CDR3, the DNA is TGTGCCAGCAGCGTAACTAGCGGGGGAAAAGATACGCAGTATTTT. Translating it yields CASSVTSGGKDTQYF. The full variable domain, its missing parts supplied by reference TRBV9 and TRBJ2-3, is DSGVTQTPKHLITATGQRVTLRCSPRSGDLSVYWYQQSLDQGLQFLIQYYNGEERAKGNILERFSAQQFPDLHSELNLSSLELGDSALYFCASSVTSGGKDTQYFGPGTRLTVL.

This clonotype was seen a few times. The rearrangement uses TRBV14 and TRBJ1-2; 7 bases line up with TRBD1. V gave up 1 base and J gave up 3 bases; unmatched junction bases: 8. CDR1 and CDR2 (germline): SGHDN, FVKESK. The CDR3 covers 16 residues. CDR3 sequence (DNA): TGTGCCAGCAGCCAAGGAACAGGGGATTATTACTATGGCTACACCTTC. This sequence encodes CASSQGTGDYYYGYTF.

This clonotype occurred a few times. The DNA for the CDR3 is TGCAGTGCTGCCCGGGTGAACACTGAAGCTTTCTTT. This codes for CSAARVNTEAFF. The chain carries TRBV20-1 and TRBJ1-1; D gene uncertain. The CDR3 length is 12 residues. Germline values: CDR1 DFQATT, CDR2 SNEGSKA (reference sequence). The V and J ends lost 5 bases and 0 bases respectively, with 7 bases between them.

This clonotype has just a few counts. The V and J genes are TRBV10-3 and TRBJ2-1; D gene ambiguous. Germline V gene data show CDR1 as ENHRY and CDR2 as SYGVKD. The CDR3 is 14 amino acids. The V end was cut by 0 bases, the J end by 5 bases, with 8 bases between. CDR3 DNA: TGTGCCATCAGTGAGTCCTTCCGAGACAATGAGCAGTTCTTC. This translates into CAISESFRDNEQFF.

In this sample, this clonotype turned up a few times. The chain links TRBV6-6 to TRBJ1-1; D gene unclear. The CDR3 sequence is 14 residues long. Trimming took off 6 bases at V and 3 bases at J, with 14 bases between the two ends. CDR1 MNHNY and CDR2 SVGAGI come from the germline V gene (reference sequence). This CDR3 is CASRKIIRHTEAFF. The CDR3 DNA sequence: TGTGCCAGCAGAAAGATTATTAGGCACACTGAAGCTTTCTTT.

This clonotype turned up a few times. V gene TRBV29-1 combines with J gene TRBJ2-7, with D hard to call. Germline-derived CDR1 and CDR2 are SQVTM and ANQGSEA. Trimming cost V 6 bases and J 7 bases, with 19 bases left between them. CDR3 size: 13 residues. CDR3 sequence reads: CSVRPSTTLEQYF. DNA for the CDR3: TGCAGCGTCCGACCCTCGACAACTTTGGAGCAGTACTTC.

The chain combines TRBV4-3 with TRBJ2-1, with 8 nucleotides matching TRBD2. Unmatched junction bases numbered 13, after V lost 2 bases and J lost 7 bases. This CDR3 spans 17 amino acids. Looked up from germline, CDR1 is LGHNA and CDR2 is YSLEER. The CDR3 DNA reads as TGCGCCAGCAGCCAACCGGTCCCGGGACTAGGGGGGAATGAGCAGTTCTTC. It encodes CASSQPVPGLGGNEQFF.

This clonotype has just a few counts. The chain carries TRBV20-1 and TRBJ2-1, with D possibly matching TRBD1 (6 bases). From germline, CDR1 is DFQATT and CDR2 SNEGSKA (reference sequence). V was cut by 2 bases and J by 2 bases, with 13 bases left in between. The CDR3 runs 15 residues. As DNA, the CDR3 is TGCAGTGCTAGACGGGCAGGGGTCCCCTACAATGAGCAGTTCTTC. Translating gives CSARRAGVPYNEQFF.

The chain carries TRBV29-1 and TRBJ2-7; perhaps TRBD2 as D (6 bases). Germline V gene sequence: CDR1 SQVTM, CDR2 ANQGSEA. The CDR3 has 12 residues. The V end was cut by 4 bases, the J end by 12 bases, with 19 bases between. CDR3 loop: CSVGELQEEGYF. CDR3 nucleotide sequence: TGCAGCGTTGGAGAGCTACAGGAGGAGGGGTACTTC.

CDR3 protein: CASSLIGGGGSPLHF. The CDR3 DNA reads TGTGCCAGCAGCCTTATCGGAGGGGGTGGTTCACCCCTCCACTTT. This rearrangement joins TRBV7-9 to TRBJ1-6, with a tentative D call TRBD1 (6 bases). V dropped 5 bases and J dropped 9 bases, with 17 bases sitting between them. The germline gives CDR1 SEHNR, CDR2 FQNEAQ (reference sequence). The CDR3 runs to 15 residues.

In its sample, this clonotype was seen many times. This chain uses TRBV5-1 with TRBJ2-1; D unclear. This CDR3 contains 12 residues. CDR1 is SGHRS and CDR2 is YFSETQ in the germline V gene. V shed 0 bases and J shed 6 bases, with 4 bases lying between them. Here the CDR3 reads CASSLVVNEQFF. In nucleotides, the CDR3 is TGCGCCAGCAGCTTGGTGGTCAATGAGCAGTTCTTC.

V is TRBV11-2 and J is TRBJ2-3; 8 bases match TRBD1. Germline values: CDR1 SGHAT, CDR2 FQNNGV. CDR3 length: 14 amino acids. Germline trimming cut 8 bases from V and 6 bases from J; bases unmatched to any gene: 10. CDR3 region: CASGGQGVGDTQYF. CDR3 DNA sequence: TGTGCCAGCGGTGGACAGGGCGTAGGTGATACGCAGTATTTT. The full variable domain, in which reference TRBV11-2 and TRBJ2-3 provide the parts outside the CDR3, is EAGVAQSPRYKIIEKRQSVAFWCNPISGHATLYWYQQILGQGPKLLIQFQNNGVVDDSQLPKDRFSAERLKGVDSTLKIQPAKLEDSAVYLCASGGQGVGDTQYFGPGTRLTVL.

The chain recombines TRBV7-2 with TRBJ1-1, with 7 bases lining up with TRBD1. CDR3 size: 14 residues. With V trimmed by 5 bases and J by 4 bases, 7 bases remained unmatched. Germline CDR1 reads SGHTA; CDR2 reads FQGNSA. The CDR3 reads CASSNTGAVTEAFF. CDR3 DNA sequence: TGTGCCAGCAGCAACACAGGGGCGGTCACTGAAGCTTTCTTT.

This clonotype was detected only a few times. The rearrangement links TRBV10-3 to TRBJ2-1, with 15 bases that match TRBD2. The CDR3 covers 16 residues. The V gene end was trimmed by 6 bases and the J gene end by 5 bases; junction bases not matched to a gene: 5. Germline CDR1 and CDR2: ENHRY and SYGVKD. CDR3 sequence reads: CAISRTSGGANNEQFF. The CDR3 nucleotides read TGTGCCATCAGCAGGACTAGCGGGGGGGCGAACAATGAGCAGTTCTTC.

The chain is built from TRBV20-1 and TRBJ1-4; D is uncertain. Trimming cost V 3 bases and J 6 bases, with 11 bases left between them. Germline loops: CDR1 DFQATT, CDR2 SNEGSKA (reference sequence). The CDR3 runs to 13 residues. The CDR3 protein is CSARARQDEKLFF. The CDR3 DNA follows: TGCAGTGCTAGGGCGAGGCAGGATGAAAAACTGTTTTTT.

This clonotype showed up just a few times. This CDR3 reads CASSKRVSYEQYV. CDR3 coding DNA: TGTGCCAGCAGTAAGAGGGTATCCTACGAGCAGTACGTC. The chain has TRBV6-2 or TRBV6-3 and TRBJ2-7, with D tentatively TRBD2 (5 bases). Trimming stripped 5 bases from V and 1 base from J, with 9 bases between. This CDR3 has 13 residues. CDR1 is MNHEY and CDR2 is SVGEGT in the germline V gene.

This clonotype appeared a few times. J is TRBJ2-3 and V is TRBV7-2; tentative D call: TRBD2 (6 bases). Germline lookup yields CDR1 SGHTA and CDR2 FQGNSA. The CDR3 runs to 15 residues. Trimming stripped 4 bases from V and 4 bases from J, with 15 bases between. CDR3 in DNA: TGTGCCAGCAGCTGGCTGGGGGAGGCCGCAGATACGCAGTATTTT. This sequence encodes CASSWLGEAADTQYF. Supplemented by reference TRBV7-2 and TRBJ2-3, the full variable domain reads GAGVSQSPSNKVTEKGKDVELRCDPISGHTALYWYRQSLGQGLEFLIYFQGNSAPDKSGLPSDRFSAERTGGSVSTLTIQRTQQEDSAVYLCASSWLGEAADTQYFGPGTRLTVL.

In its sample, this clonotype was seen many times. The chain couples TRBV6-5 to TRBJ1-1, with D maybe TRBD1 (5 bases). CDR3 size: 14 residues. CDR1 is MNHEY and CDR2 is SVGAGI in the germline V gene. Trimming cost V 2 bases and J 1 base, with 8 bases left between them. CDR3 sequence reads: CASSYRTPNTEAFF. DNA of the CDR3: TGTGCCAGCAGTTACCGGACACCGAACACTGAAGCTTTCTTT.

The chain links TRBV25-1 to TRBJ2-2, with TRBD2 matching over 9 bases. CDR1 and CDR2 (germline): MGHDK, SYGVNS. The CDR3 spans 13 residues. V gave up 8 bases and J gave up 4 bases; unmatched junction bases: 2. CDR3: CASLLAGTGELFF. In nucleotides, the CDR3 is TGTGCCAGCCTACTAGCGGGCACCGGGGAGCTGTTTTTT. Full variable domain (outside the CDR3, taken from reference TRBV25-1 and TRBJ2-2): EADIYQTPRYLVIGTGKKITLECSQTMGHDKMYWYQQDPGMELHLIHYSYGVNSTEKGDLSSESTVSRIRTEHFPLTLESARPSHTSQYLCASLLAGTGELFFGEGSRLTVL.

The chain has TRBV6-5 and TRBJ2-1; D remains unclear. The CDR3 extends over 14 amino acids. Trimming shortened V by 1 base and J by 6 bases, and 10 bases separated the two germline ends. Per germline, CDR1 MNHEY and CDR2 SVGAGI. In DNA form, the CDR3 reads TGTGCCAGCAGTTACTGGTCTAACAGCAATGAGCAGTTCTTC. Its translation: CASSYWSNSNEQFF.

The rearrangement links TRBV4-2 to TRBJ2-3, with TRBD2 identical over 15 bases. This CDR3 region has 19 residues. CDR1 and CDR2 from the germline V gene are LGHNA and YNFKEQ. The V segment lost 1 base and the J segment 2 bases; nucleotides outside the gene matches: 7. DNA for the CDR3: TGTGCCAGCAGCCAAGCCGGGACTAGCGGGGGGCTTTCCACAGATACGCAGTATTTT. Residues: CASSQAGTSGGLSTDTQYF.

The V and J genes are TRBV12-3 or TRBV12-4 and TRBJ2-3; D is undetermined. This CDR3 comprises 12 residues. Between the trimmed V and J ends, which lost 3 bases and 4 bases, there was a span of 5 bases. Here the CDR3 reads CASSLYPDTQYF. CDR3 nucleotides: TGTGCCAGCAGTTTGTATCCAGATACGCAGTATTTT.

This chain connects TRBV12-3 or TRBV12-4 to TRBJ1-1; 8 bases fit TRBD1. After removal of 5 bases from V and 3 bases from J, the junction contained 32 bases not matched to a gene. The CDR3 consists of 23 residues. The CDR3 is CASSARGIRQGILKPDWDTEAFF. The CDR3 region has the DNA TGTGCCAGCAGTGCCCGGGGGATCCGACAGGGGATCCTCAAACCCGATTGGGACACTGAAGCTTTCTTT.

V and J are TRBV5-1 and TRBJ1-6; 10 nucleotides match TRBD1. Unmatched junction bases numbered 3, after V lost 0 bases and J lost 9 bases. CDR1 and CDR2 from the germline V gene are SGHRS and YFSETQ. This CDR3 has 15 residues. In nucleotides, the CDR3 is TGCGCCAGCAGCTTGGCCGGGACAGGGGTTTCACCCCTCCACTTT. The encoded protein is CASSLAGTGVSPLHF.

The chain combines TRBV21-1 with TRBJ2-5. TRBV21-1 is termed a pseudogene. The CDR3 runs 16 residues. The DNA of the CDR3 is TGTGCCAGCAGCAAAGCGCTTGGCAGGTCTATGGAGACCCAGTACTTC. Translated, it gives CASSKALGRSMETQYF.